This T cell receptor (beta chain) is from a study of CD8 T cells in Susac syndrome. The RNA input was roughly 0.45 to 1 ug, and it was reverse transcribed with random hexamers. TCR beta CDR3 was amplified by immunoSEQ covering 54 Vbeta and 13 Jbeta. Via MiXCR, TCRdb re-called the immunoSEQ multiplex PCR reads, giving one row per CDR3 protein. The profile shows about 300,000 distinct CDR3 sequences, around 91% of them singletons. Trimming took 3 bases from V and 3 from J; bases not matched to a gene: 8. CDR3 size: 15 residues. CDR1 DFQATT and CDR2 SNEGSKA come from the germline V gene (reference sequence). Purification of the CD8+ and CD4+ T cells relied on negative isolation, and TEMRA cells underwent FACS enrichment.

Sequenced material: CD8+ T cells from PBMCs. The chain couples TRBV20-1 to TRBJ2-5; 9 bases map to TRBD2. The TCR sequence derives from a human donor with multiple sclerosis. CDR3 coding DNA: TGCAGTGCTAGTTTTCTAGCGGGGCGGGAAGAGACCCAGTACTTC. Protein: CSASFLAGREETQYF.